This T cell receptor beta chain comes out of a study of T cells in Graves' hyperthyroidism and ophthalmopathy. This clonotype was seen many times. Its antigen is currently unknown. Amplification yielded TCR beta CDR3 regions, with RNA transcripts as the source. The HTBI set primed first-round TCR CDR3 RT-PCR. TCRdb reprocessed the multiplex PCR reads via MiXCR and lists one record per CDR3 protein. The data hold roughly 750,000 distinct CDR3 sequences, with roughly 17% observed a single time. V was pared by 3 bases and J by 2 bases, with 10 bases between. The CDR3 loop spans 14 amino acids. Germline CDR1 KGHSH, CDR2 LQKENI. An absence of ophthalmopathy progression within 18 months meant stable Graves' hyperthyroidism. Patients aged 18 to 65 had newly diagnosed hyperthyroidism lasting under 2 months. Extraction of PBMCs used roughly 10 ml of fresh peripheral blood. Broader study findings: Expanded thyroid clonotypes (above 0.001) were mostly also found in blood.

V gene TRBV18 combines with J gene TRBJ1-1; no reliable D call. Material: blood. The receptor was isolated from a man aged 18 to 30 with Graves' hyperthyroidism. The chain's CDR3 is CASSPRQDNTEAFF. The DNA for the CDR3 is TGTGCCAGCTCACCGAGGCAGGACAACACTGAAGCTTTCTTT. Full variable domain (outside the CDR3, taken from reference TRBV18 and TRBJ1-1): NAGVMQNPRHLVRRRGQEARLRCSPMKGHSHVYWYRQLPEEGLKFMVYLQKENIIDESGMPKERFSAEFPKEGPSILRIQQVVRGDSAAYFCASSPRQDNTEAFFGQGTRLTVV.